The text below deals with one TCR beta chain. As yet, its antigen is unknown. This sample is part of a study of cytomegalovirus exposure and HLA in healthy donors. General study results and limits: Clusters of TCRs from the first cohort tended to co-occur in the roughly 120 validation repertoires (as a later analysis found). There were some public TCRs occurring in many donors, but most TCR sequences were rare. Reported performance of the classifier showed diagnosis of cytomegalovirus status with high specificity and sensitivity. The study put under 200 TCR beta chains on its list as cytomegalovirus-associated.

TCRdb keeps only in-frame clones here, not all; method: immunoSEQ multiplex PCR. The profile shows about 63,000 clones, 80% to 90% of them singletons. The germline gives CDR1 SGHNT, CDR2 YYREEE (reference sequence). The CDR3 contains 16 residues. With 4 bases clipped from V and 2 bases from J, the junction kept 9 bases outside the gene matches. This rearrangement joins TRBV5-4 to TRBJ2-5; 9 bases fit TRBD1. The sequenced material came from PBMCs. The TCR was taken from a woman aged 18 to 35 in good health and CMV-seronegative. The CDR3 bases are TGTGCCAGCAGCCTACTGACAGGGGGTTCGCAAGAGACCCAGTACTTC. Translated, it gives CASSLLTGGSQETQYF.